What follows are 4 T cell receptor beta chains derived from one specimen sequenced in a study of PD-L1 blockade in urothelial cancer. Sequencing was performed with immunoSEQ multiplex PCR; in TCRdb, only in-frame clones are kept and a portion is missing. The sample shows 29,000 or so clones, about 89% of them seen only once. The sample was PBMCs, taken around atezolizumab (anti-PD-L1) treatment. These receptors came from a man aged 45 to 65 with urothelial cancer.

The chain recombines TRBV6-5 with TRBJ2-2; 9 bases match TRBD2. The V segment lost 6 bases and the J segment 7 bases; nucleotides outside the gene matches: 6. The CDR3 is 14 amino acids. Looked up from germline, CDR1 is MNHEY and CDR2 is SVGAGI. Here the CDR3 reads CASRPSGERGELFF. CDR3 in DNA: TGTGCCAGCAGGCCTAGCGGGGAACGCGGGGAGCTGTTTTTT.

The J gene is TRBJ2-3, the V gene TRBV7-2; weak D call: TRBD1 (6 bases). The CDR3 is made up of 16 amino acids. The germline V and J ends were trimmed by 4 bases and 5 bases, with 19 bases remaining between them. From germline, CDR1 is SGHTA and CDR2 FQGNSA. The CDR3 coding sequence is TGTGCCAGCAGCTCACGGACAGCCGCCCTCAGAGATACGCAGTATTTT. It is translated as CASSSRTAALRDTQYF.

This chain uses TRBV9 with TRBJ1-1, with TRBD1 matching over 12 bases. Trimming cost V 2 bases and J 0 bases; bases outside gene matches: 2. Germline values: CDR1 SGDLS, CDR2 YYNGEE. The CDR3 sequence is 16 residues long. CDR3 region: CASSVGTGGLNTEAFF. The CDR3 region has the DNA TGTGCCAGCAGCGTCGGGACAGGGGGCCTGAACACTGAAGCTTTCTTT.

The J gene is TRBJ1-6, the V gene TRBV12-5, with D unresolved. Germline CDR1 reads LGHNT; CDR2 reads FRNRAP. V was shortened by 0 bases and J by 9 bases, with 12 bases between the two germline ends. This CDR3 is built from 15 residues. The CDR3 loop is CASGLVTAGASPLHF. CDR3 in DNA: TGTGCTAGTGGTTTGGTAACGGCAGGCGCTTCACCCCTCCACTTT.